A single sample is the source of the 16 T cell receptor beta chains below, sequenced in a study of T cells in Graves' hyperthyroidism and ophthalmopathy (dated by TCRdb to between 2018 and 2021). The library was produced with multiplex PCR. Sequenced using an Illumina HiSeq 2000. Amplification of TCR beta CDR3 regions was carried out from RNA transcripts. A first-round RT-PCR of the TCR CDR3 used the HTBI primer set with the Qiagen OneStep RT-PCR kit. TCRdb redid the processing of the public reads, applying fastp at Q25 and MiXCR, and retained in-frame beta chains. Rows are combined by CDR3 protein, so each entry shows the most common genes and DNA. Counted in this sample were about 560,000 distinct CDR3 sequences; roughly 46% of them appeared once. Jointly, the top ten make up roughly 8.2% of the sample. Sequencing input: peripheral blood or thyroid tissue (not recorded which). These receptors came from a woman aged 18-29 years with Graves' hyperthyroidism. Donor details come from another sample of the same person, matched by shared clones.

This clonotype was observed at least ten times. Germline is not matched at one junction end, which may reflect a read error. The chain uses TRBV10-3 and TRBJ1-1; D is possibly TRBD1 (5 bases). In germline, CDR1 is ENHRY, CDR2 SYGVKD. CDR3 length equals 15 residues. The CDR3 loop is CPVGRGPGMNTEAFF. CDR3 sequence (DNA): TGCCCGGTGGGAAGGGGCCCAGGGATGAACACTGAAGCTTTCTTT.

This sequence joins TRBV19 and TRBJ1-5; 7 positions agree with TRBD1. Unmatched junction bases numbered 14, after V lost 3 bases and J lost 6 bases. In germline, CDR1 is LNHDA, CDR2 SQIVND (reference sequence). The CDR3 spans 17 residues. The CDR3 reads CASSITRGQGDRQPQHF. The CDR3 DNA sequence: TGTGCCAGTAGTATCACGAGGGGCCAGGGGGACCGTCAGCCCCAGCATTTT.

This clonotype was seen only a few times. Germline is not matched at one junction end, which may reflect a read error. The rearrangement uses TRBV7-9 and TRBJ1-1; no clear D. The CDR3 loop spans 14 amino acids. CDR1 and CDR2 (germline): SEHNR, FQNEAQ (reference sequence). The CDR3: CASSQPNSGTEAFF. The CDR3 DNA is TGCGCCAGCAGCCAACCAAATAGCGGGACTGAAGCTTTCTTT. Full variable domain (remainder filled in from reference TRBV7-9 and TRBJ1-1): DTGVSQNPRHKITKRGQNVTFRCDPISEHNRLYWYRQTLGQGPEFLTYFQNEAQLEKSRLLSDRFSAERPKGSFSTLEIQRTEQGDSAMYLCASSQPNSGTEAFFGQGTRLTVV.

This clonotype was observed a few times. This chain joins TRBV6-6 and TRBJ1-3; the D is unclear. Germline CDR1 reads MNHNY; CDR2 reads SVGAGI (reference sequence). The CDR3 has 13 residues. Trimming took off 0 bases at V and 3 bases at J, with 3 bases between the two ends. The chain's CDR3 is CASSYSRGNTIYF. CDR3 DNA: TGTGCCAGCAGTTACTCGCGTGGAAACACCATATATTTT.

Ten or more counts support this clonotype. V is TRBV2 and J is TRBJ1-5; TRBD1 aligns across 8 bases. Germline V gene data show CDR1 as SNHLY and CDR2 as FYNNEI. The V and J ends lost 6 bases and 7 bases, in that order; junction bases with no gene match: 8. CDR3 length: 14 amino acids. The CDR3 region has the DNA TGTGCCAGCAGCGAACAGGGGGTAGGCCAGCCCCAGCATTTT. It is translated as CASSEQGVGQPQHF.

This sequence joins TRBV29-1 and TRBJ2-6, with TRBD1 identical over 8 bases. The germline V gene encodes CDR1 SQVTM and CDR2 ANQGSEA. The length of the CDR3 is 16 residues. V lost 1 base, J lost 2 bases, and 4 bases stayed unmatched. The CDR3 loop reads CSVEVRGLAGANVLTF. The DNA for the CDR3 is TGCAGCGTTGAAGTCAGGGGGCTAGCTGGGGCCAACGTCCTGACTTTC.

The genes are TRBV7-2 and TRBJ2-2; D ambiguous. This CDR3 has 13 amino acids. Trimming shortened V by 3 bases and J by 6 bases, and 8 bases separated the two germline ends. Germline V lookup: CDR1 SGHTA, CDR2 FQGNSA. CDR3 bases: TGTGCCAGCAGCTTTCTCAGTCCCGGGGAGCTGTTTTTT. The encoded protein is CASSFLSPGELFF.

This clonotype has a handful of counts. The V and J genes are TRBV20-1 and TRBJ1-2, with no clear D. Trimming shortened V by 4 bases and J by 11 bases, and 20 bases separated the two germline ends. The CDR3 consists of 13 residues. The germline CDR1 and CDR2 sequences are DFQATT and SNEGSKA (reference sequence). The CDR3 protein is CSANPTRGGGYTF. In nucleotides, the CDR3 is TGCAGTGCTAACCCTACGCGAGGCGGAGGGTACACCTTC.

This clonotype was seen a few times. Sequence at one end of the junction differs from germline and may be a read error. This chain connects TRBV7-9 to TRBJ2-5; tentative D call: TRBD1 (5 bases). The CDR3 runs 12 residues. Germline-derived CDR1 and CDR2 are SEHNR and FQNEAQ (reference sequence). The CDR3 DNA sequence: TGTGCCAGCAGCTTCCGCGACAGCTCTCACAACTTC. Translating it yields CASSFRDSSHNF.

The chain has TRBV29-1 and TRBJ1-3, with 8 bases fitting TRBD1. Unmatched junction bases numbered 4, after V lost 2 bases and J lost 16 bases. The germline V gene has CDR1 SQVTM and CDR2 ANQGSEA. This CDR3 spans 10 amino acids. This CDR3 is CSVEWGQAYF. The CDR3 region has the DNA TGCAGCGTTGAATGGGGACAGGCCTATTTT.

This clonotype was detected a few times. V usage is TRBV9 and J usage is TRBJ1-1, with 7 bases fitting TRBD1. The ends lost 3 bases at V and 4 bases at J; junction bases unmatched: 3. This CDR3 contains 13 residues. Germline CDR1 and CDR2: SGDLS and YYNGEE. In DNA form, the CDR3 reads TGTGCCAGCAGCGGTGACAGGGCCACTGAAGCTTTCTTT. It translates to CASSGDRATEAFF. The variable domain in full, completed from reference TRBV9 and TRBJ1-1, reads DSGVTQTPKHLITATGQRVTLRCSPRSGDLSVYWYQQSLDQGLQFLIQYYNGEERAKGNILERFSAQQFPDLHSELNLSSLELGDSALYFCASSGDRATEAFFGQGTRLTVV.

This chain uses TRBV10-3 with TRBJ2-2; D is uncertain. V was pared by 10 bases and J by 5 bases, with 14 bases between. Germline V gives CDR1 ENHRY, CDR2 SYGVKD. CDR3 length equals 13 residues. Here the CDR3 DNA reads TGTGCCAGCGTTAAAGGGTCGACCGGGGAGCTGTTTTTT. Encoded protein: CASVKGSTGELFF.

The J gene is TRBJ2-7, the V gene TRBV20-1; 7 nucleotides line up with TRBD2. V shed 2 bases, J shed 0 bases, and the junction held 10 bases outside the gene matches. CDR1 and CDR2 from the germline V gene are DFQATT and SNEGSKA (reference sequence). The CDR3 runs 16 residues. The CDR3 DNA is TGCAGTGCTAGAAGCCCCAGCGGGGCCAGCTCCTACGAGCAGTACTTC. It yields the protein CSARSPSGASSYEQYF.

In nucleotides, the CDR3 is TGCAGTGCTAGTTGGCGCCAAGAGACCCAGTACTTC. Protein product: CSASWRQETQYF. The chain couples TRBV20-1 to TRBJ2-5; D not resolved. From germline, CDR1 is DFQATT and CDR2 SNEGSKA (reference sequence). V was clipped by 3 bases and J by 1 base, with 6 bases between them. The CDR3 is 12 amino acids.

On this clonotype: This may be a read error: a much more frequent sequence differs by one nucleotide. The V gene is TRBV7-9, the J gene TRBJ1-2; 7 positions agree with TRBD1. J was trimmed by 8 bases and V by 6 bases; bases with no gene match: 12. The CDR3 consists of 14 residues. Per the germline V gene, CDR1 is SEHNR and CDR2 is FQNEAQ (reference sequence). CDR3 sequence (DNA): TGTGCCAGCAGTTCCCTAGACAGGGATCGCGGCTACACCTTC. Protein: CASSSLDRDRGYTF.

This clonotype has only one observation. A clone one base away is much larger, so this may be a read error. V and J are TRBV2 and TRBJ1-3; D not resolved. The CDR3 runs to 10 residues. Germline-derived CDR1 and CDR2 are SNHLY and FYNNEI. Written as DNA, the CDR3 is TGTGCCAGCACTGGAAACACCACATATTTT. It codes for CASTGNTTYF.